Listed here are 27 T cell receptor beta chains from one sample, sequenced in a study of blood T cell repertoires in COVID-19. The table came from immunoSEQ multiplex PCR; TCRdb's copy has only in-frame clones and leaves some out. This table has under 90,000 clones, more than 70% appearing once. Specimen: peripheral blood. These receptors were taken from a man between 70 and 80 years old with active or convalescent COVID-19.

The genes are TRBV18 and TRBJ1-3; D uncertain. The germline gives CDR1 KGHSH, CDR2 LQKENI. The germline V and J ends were trimmed by 2 bases and 4 bases, with 9 bases remaining between them. The CDR3 is 14 residues long. The CDR3 region is CASSPIQWGNTIYF. In DNA form, the CDR3 reads TGTGCCAGCTCACCAATACAGTGGGGAAACACCATATATTTT.

The J gene is TRBJ1-2, the V gene TRBV6-5; the D gene is possibly TRBD1 (5 bases). V gave up 5 bases and J gave up 0 bases, with 13 bases separating them. Germline-derived CDR1 and CDR2 are MNHEY and SVGAGI. There are 15 residues in the CDR3. CDR3: CASSIGTGANYGYTF. As DNA, the CDR3 is TGTGCCAGCAGTATCGGGACGGGAGCTAACTATGGCTACACCTTC.

The chain couples TRBV19 to TRBJ1-1; TRBD1 might be the D (6 bases). Trimming left V 9 bases short and J 3 bases short, with 17 bases between. The CDR3 consists of 14 residues. Germline V gene lookup returns CDR1 LNHDA and CDR2 SQIVND (reference sequence). The CDR3 sequence: CASLSTGGDTEAFF. The CDR3 DNA sequence: TGTGCCAGCCTCTCGACAGGAGGAGACACTGAAGCTTTCTTT.

The CDR3 DNA sequence: TGTGCCAGCAGTTGGGGGAGCGGGACATACGAGCAGTACTTC. Translated: CASSWGSGTYEQYF. This chain connects TRBV28 to TRBJ2-7, with TRBD2 as a possible D gene (7 bases). There are 14 residues in the CDR3. Germline CDR1 reads MDHEN; CDR2 reads SYDVKM. V was cut by 4 bases and J by 4 bases, with 14 bases left in between.

V usage is TRBV5-1 and J usage is TRBJ1-6; weak D call: TRBD1 (6 bases). V lost 0 bases and J 6 bases, leaving 10 bases between the germline ends. The germline V gene has CDR1 SGHRS and CDR2 YFSETQ. CDR3 length equals 15 residues. The chain's CDR3 is CASSLDTGINSPLHF. CDR3 DNA: TGCGCCAGCAGCTTGGATACAGGGATTAATTCACCCCTCCACTTT.

V and J are TRBV6-5 and TRBJ2-4, with TRBD1 as a possible D gene (7 bases). The CDR3 covers 14 residues. Germline-derived CDR1 and CDR2 are MNHEY and SVGAGI. V was trimmed by 2 bases and J by 8 bases, leaving 13 bases between them. In DNA form, the CDR3 reads TGTGCCAGCAGTTACAGGCAGGGGGGTGACATTCAGTACTTC. Translated: CASSYRQGGDIQYF.

The DNA for the CDR3 is TGTGCCAGCAGTTCAACAGGTCCCGGAGCCAAAAACATTCAGTACTTC. It translates to CASSSTGPGAKNIQYF. The chain couples TRBV7-2 to TRBJ2-4; possible D gene TRBD1, 5 bases. The CDR3 sequence is 16 residues long. With 6 bases removed from V and 0 bases from J, the gap between germline ends came to 15 bases. Germline lookup yields CDR1 SGHTA and CDR2 FQGNSA.

The chain recombines TRBV28 with TRBJ1-4; a weak D match, TRBD1 (5 bases). CDR1 MDHEN and CDR2 SYDVKM come from the germline V gene. V was shortened by 5 bases and J by 8 bases, with 18 bases between the two germline ends. The CDR3 contains 15 residues. The CDR3 sequence: CASSRPGRLGEKLFF. CDR3 nucleotides: TGTGCCAGCAGTCGACCAGGGCGTTTAGGGGAAAAACTGTTTTTT.

The rearrangement joins TRBV7-9 to TRBJ2-5; D is perhaps TRBD1 (9 bases). Germline V gene lookup returns CDR1 SEHNR and CDR2 FQNEAQ (reference sequence). The CDR3 runs 17 residues. Between the trimmed V and J ends, which lost 5 bases and 4 bases, there was a span of 23 bases. As DNA, the CDR3 is TGTGCCAGCAGCCCGACGGGAGGGACAGGGACCCGAGAGACCCAGTACTTC. Translating gives CASSPTGGTGTRETQYF.

This clone was seen a few times. This rearrangement joins TRBV5-1 to TRBJ2-2; TRBD2 matches 7 bases. Germline assignment: CDR1 SGHRS and CDR2 YFSETQ. The trim removed 6 bases at V and 7 bases at J, leaving 12 bases unmatched. The CDR3 sequence is 15 residues long. The CDR3 nucleotides are TGCGCCAGCAACGTCGAGGGAGGGCCACACGGGGAGCTGTTTTTT. Protein sequence: CASNVEGGPHGELFF.

The J gene is TRBJ1-6, the V gene TRBV10-2; no reliable D call. The germline gives CDR1 WSHSY, CDR2 SAAADI. The length of the CDR3 is 14 residues. Deletions cut 10 bases from V and 0 bases from J, with 10 bases between. The CDR3 nucleotides are TGCGCCACCGCGCCTAGCTCCTATAATTCACCCCTCCACTTT. Its translation: CATAPSSYNSPLHF.

The V and J genes are TRBV19 and TRBJ2-2, with D maybe TRBD1 (6 bases). The CDR3 is made up of 16 amino acids. Germline loops: CDR1 LNHDA, CDR2 SQIVND (reference sequence). V was shortened by 4 bases and J by 0 bases, with 12 bases between the two germline ends. CDR3 loop: CASSRLQGANTGELFF. The DNA of the CDR3 is TGTGCCAGTAGTAGACTACAGGGAGCGAACACCGGGGAGCTGTTTTTT.

V is TRBV6-6 and J is TRBJ2-1; perhaps TRBD1 as D (6 bases). This CDR3 has 14 residues. Deletions cut 0 bases from V and 10 bases from J, with 13 bases between. In germline, CDR1 is MNHNY, CDR2 SVGAGI (reference sequence). CDR3 sequence reads: CASSYSGQGREQFF. The CDR3 DNA is TGTGCCAGCAGTTACTCGGGGCAGGGGCGGGAGCAGTTCTTC.

This sequence joins TRBV3-1 (or the pseudogene TRBV3-2) and TRBJ2-7, with 10 bases aligning to TRBD1. The J segment lost 4 bases and the V segment lost 7 bases, leaving 7 bases of the junction unmatched. The CDR3 extends over 14 amino acids. Germline V gives CDR1 LGHDT, CDR2 YNNKEL (reference sequence). The CDR3 sequence: CASNTPGQGYEQYF. CDR3 DNA: TGTGCCAGCAACACCCCGGGACAGGGGTACGAGCAGTACTTC.

This clone has just one count. The chain uses TRBV28 and TRBJ2-7, with 12 bases fitting TRBD1. The V and J ends lost 6 bases and 3 bases, in that order; junction bases with no gene match: 6. The CDR3 consists of 15 residues. Germline CDR1 MDHEN, CDR2 SYDVKM. The DNA of the CDR3 is TGTGCCAGCAGGGTGGGACAGGGGGCCTTCTACGAGCAGTACTTC. Its translation: CASRVGQGAFYEQYF.

V gene TRBV5-4 combines with J gene TRBJ2-3; D unresolved. The germline V gene has CDR1 SGHNT and CDR2 YYREEE (reference sequence). This CDR3 comprises 14 residues. V lost 3 bases and J 6 bases, leaving 14 bases between the germline ends. CDR3: CASSSPATLDTQYF. DNA of the CDR3: TGTGCCAGCAGCTCTCCCGCTACGTTGGATACGCAGTATTTT. Filled out from reference TRBV5-4 and TRBJ2-3, the complete variable domain reads ETGVTQSPTHLIKTRGQQVTLRCSSQSGHNTVSWYQQALGQGPQFIFQYYREEENGRGNFPPRFSGLQFPNYSSELNVNALELDDSALYLCASSSPATLDTQYFGPGTRLTVL.

In its sample, this clone was seen once. This chain links TRBV9 with TRBJ1-3, with TRBD1 matching over 7 bases. Germline V lookup: CDR1 SGDLS, CDR2 YYNGEE. This CDR3 comprises 15 residues. V lost 4 bases and J lost 5; bases outside the gene matches: 9. This CDR3 is CASSPGTATRNTIYF. As DNA, the CDR3 is TGTGCCAGCAGCCCCGGGACAGCTACTAGAAACACCATATATTTT.

The V gene is TRBV5-1, the J gene TRBJ2-2, with TRBD2 identical over 8 bases. This CDR3 has 16 amino acids. CDR1 and CDR2 (germline): SGHRS, YFSETQ. V lost 5 bases to trimming and J lost 2 bases; unmatched junction nucleotides: 8. The CDR3 sequence is CASRTGTSFNTGELFF. CDR3 DNA: TGCGCCAGCAGGACCGGGACTAGTTTCAACACCGGGGAGCTGTTTTTT.

The sample holds a few counts of this clone. The V and J genes are TRBV4-1 and TRBJ1-6; TRBD1 matches 9 bases. The germline V gene has CDR1 MGHRA and CDR2 YSYEKL. The CDR3 is 18 residues long. J lost 5 bases, V lost 2 bases, and 10 bases had no gene match. The CDR3 DNA sequence: TGCGCCAGCAGCCAACCACCCTCCGGGACAGGGCATAATTCACCCCTCCACTTT. Its protein product is CASSQPPSGTGHNSPLHF.

The rearrangement links TRBV30 to TRBJ1-3; no reliable D call. Between the trimmed V and J ends, which lost 3 bases and 0 bases, there was a span of 12 bases. CDR1 is GTSNPN, CDR2 SVGIG, per germline (reference sequence). The CDR3 has 15 amino acids. This CDR3 is CAWSPGKVSGNTIYF. CDR3 sequence (DNA): TGTGCCTGGAGCCCGGGGAAGGTCTCTGGAAACACCATATATTTT. The variable domain in full, with the rest retrieved from reference TRBV30 and TRBJ1-3, is SQTIHQWPATLVQPVGSPLSLECTVEGTSNPNLYWYRQAAGRGLQLLFYSVGIGQISSEVPQNLSASRPQDRQFILSSKKLLLSDSGFYLCAWSPGKVSGNTIYFGEGSWLTVV.

The CDR3 is CASSFRVGLATGELFF. DNA for the CDR3: TGTGCCAGCAGCTTTAGGGTGGGACTAGCTACCGGGGAGCTGTTTTTT. This sequence joins TRBV7-8 and TRBJ2-2, with 9 bases identical to TRBD2. Losses at the gene ends were 3 bases for V and 5 bases for J; bases not matched to a gene: 7. CDR1 is SGHVS and CDR2 is FQNEAQ in the germline V gene. The CDR3 contains 16 residues.

This clone was seen a single time. The chain uses TRBV4-2 and TRBJ2-3; 7 bases are a match to TRBD2. CDR1 is LGHNA and CDR2 is YNFKEQ in the germline V gene. Trimming at V came to 4 bases and at J to 0 bases, leaving 7 bases not matched to a gene. The CDR3 has 16 residues. The CDR3 here is CASSRTSVTSTDTQYF. DNA for the CDR3: TGTGCCAGCAGCCGCACTAGCGTCACGAGCACAGATACGCAGTATTTT.

This chain uses TRBV6-8 with TRBJ1-2; TRBD1 agrees at 7 bases. V shed 5 bases, J shed 7 bases, and the junction held 7 bases outside the gene matches. Germline V gene lookup returns CDR1 MNHGY and CDR2 SAAAGT. CDR3 size: 13 residues. In nucleotides, the CDR3 is TGTGCCAGCAGTCCGGGACAGCCGCCTGGCTACACCTTC. Translation: CASSPGQPPGYTF.

The rearrangement uses TRBV11-2 and TRBJ2-5; TRBD1 aligns across 7 bases. This CDR3 has 14 amino acids. V was clipped by 4 bases and J by 3 bases; unmatched bases: 5. From germline, CDR1 is SGHAT and CDR2 FQNNGV. The CDR3 nucleotides read TGTGCCAGCAGCTCAGACAGGGTGGAAGAGACCCAGTACTTC. It translates to CASSSDRVEETQYF.

The chain recombines TRBV10-2 with TRBJ1-6, with D possibly matching TRBD1 (6 bases). Trimming removed 3 bases from V and 7 bases from J, with 10 bases in between. The CDR3 is made up of 14 amino acids. The V gene's germline CDR1 is WSHSY and CDR2 SAAADI. CDR3 in DNA: TGCGCCAGCAGTGAAGGGGGAGCGAATTCACCCCTCCACTTT. Its translation is CASSEGGANSPLHF.

The rearrangement uses TRBV19 and TRBJ2-7, with D perhaps TRBD1 (6 bases). V was trimmed by 1 base and J by 5 bases, leaving 27 bases between them. The CDR3 is 19 residues long. Per the germline V gene, CDR1 is LNHDA and CDR2 is SQIVND (reference sequence). This CDR3 reads CASSIGQGGFGPSRHEQYF. Here the CDR3 DNA reads TGTGCCAGTAGTATAGGCCAAGGGGGTTTTGGACCCTCTCGCCACGAGCAGTACTTC.

This rearrangement joins TRBV30 to TRBJ1-4; 7 positions agree with TRBD1. Losses at the gene ends were 0 bases for V and 8 bases for J; bases not matched to a gene: 9. The CDR3 length is 15 residues. CDR1 and CDR2 from the germline V gene are GTSNPN and SVGIG (reference sequence). CDR3 DNA: TGTGCCTGGAGTGTATTGACAGGGTCTGGCGAAAAACTGTTTTTT. Protein: CAWSVLTGSGEKLFF. Full variable domain (outside the CDR3, taken from reference TRBV30 and TRBJ1-4): SQTIHQWPATLVQPVGSPLSLECTVEGTSNPNLYWYRQAAGRGLQLLFYSVGIGQISSEVPQNLSASRPQDRQFILSSKKLLLSDSGFYLCAWSVLTGSGEKLFFGSGTQLSVL.